The clone carrying this TCR beta chain appeared a few times. The antigen is unknown. V shed 3 bases and J shed 0 bases, with 12 bases lying between them. CDR3 length: 15 amino acids. Germline lookup yields CDR1 GTSNPN and CDR2 SVGIG (reference sequence). The record originates from a study of beta chain features in type 1 diabetes. Study details: The samples had 85 million to 130 million sorted cells examined in all.

Study-wide findings and caveats: With patients and controls alike, PCR might favor shorter templates to an equal degree. TCRB CDR3 length was moderately but significantly reduced in all four CD4+ subsets of Type 1 diabetes patients.

One heparinised draw of blood, averaging roughly 120 mL, came from each donor. Isolation of CD4+ naive, central memory, regulatory and stem cell-like memory cells was achieved by sorting via CD45RO/CCR7/CD25/CD127/CD95/CD27. Reverse transcription of all isolated RNA meant that expressed TCRB transcripts were sequenced. Here immunoSEQ multiplex PCR was the method, and the copy in TCRdb shows in-frame clones only, minus some. The sample consists of under 350,000 clones, approximately 25% of them appearing once. The sample consisted of naive CD4+ T cells from blood. This sequence was found in a woman aged 25 to 39 with type 1 diabetes. The chain is built from TRBV30 and TRBJ2-1, with D possibly being TRBD2 (5 bases). This CDR3 reads CAWRVAPSSYNEQFF. In DNA form, the CDR3 reads TGTGCCTGGAGGGTAGCGCCTAGCTCCTACAATGAGCAGTTCTTC.